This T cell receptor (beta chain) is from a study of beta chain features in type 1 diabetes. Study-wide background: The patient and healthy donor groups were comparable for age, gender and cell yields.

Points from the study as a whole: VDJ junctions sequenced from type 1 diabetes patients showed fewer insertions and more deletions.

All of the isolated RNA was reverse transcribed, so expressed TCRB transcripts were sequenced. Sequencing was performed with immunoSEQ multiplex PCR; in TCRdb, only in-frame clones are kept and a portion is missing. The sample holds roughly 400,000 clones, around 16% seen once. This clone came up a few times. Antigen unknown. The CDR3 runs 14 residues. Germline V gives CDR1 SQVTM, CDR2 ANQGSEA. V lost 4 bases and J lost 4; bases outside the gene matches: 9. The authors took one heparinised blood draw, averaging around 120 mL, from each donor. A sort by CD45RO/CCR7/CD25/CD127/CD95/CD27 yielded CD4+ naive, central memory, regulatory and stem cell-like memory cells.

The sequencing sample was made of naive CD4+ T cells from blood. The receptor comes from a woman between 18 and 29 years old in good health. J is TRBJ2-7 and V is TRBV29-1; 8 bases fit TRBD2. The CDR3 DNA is TGCAGCGTTGGTCGTAGCGGGGAACCGTACGAGCAGTACTTC. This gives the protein CSVGRSGEPYEQYF.